This TCR beta chain was recovered during a study of STAT5B mutations in CD4+ large granular lymphocyte leukemia. Findings and limits, study-wide: TRBV06-family usage was enriched in top patient clones (8/27) versus controls (2/35).

This CDR3 is 15 amino acids long. Trimming took off 4 bases at V and 1 base at J, with 13 bases between the two ends. Germline values: CDR1 SGDLS, CDR2 YYNGEE. Assay used: immunoSEQ multiplex PCR; TCRdb lists only in-frame clones, some missing. Of some 41,000 clones in the sample, around 81% are singletons; the top ten hold approximately 4%. Comments on this clone: Its specificity is not known.

This rearrangement joins TRBV9 to TRBJ2-3; the D gene is possibly TRBD1 (6 bases). The sample was CD4+ T cells from blood buffy coats. The receptor was isolated from a human donor in good health. The CDR3 DNA sequence: TGTGCCAGCAGCAGCAGGGGAATAGGCACAGATACGCAGTATTTT. This translates into CASSSRGIGTDTQYF.